This T cell receptor beta chain derives from a study of molecular identifiers for immune sequencing clone quantification. Sorting captured naive CD8 T cells as CD8+CD4-CCR7+CD45RA+. Between the trimmed V and J ends, which lost 8 bases and 7 bases, there was a span of 15 bases. Germline loops: CDR1 DFQATT, CDR2 SNEGSKA (reference sequence). CDR3 length equals 12 residues. With respect to this clonotype: Its target is not known.

TCRdb re-derived calls from the PCR reads in MiXCR, one entry per CDR3 protein. The data contain 100,000 or so distinct CDR3 sequences, around 33% of them singletons. Broader study findings: Barcodes shared by identical TCR molecules could lead to underestimated sizes of highly expanded clones.

Sequenced: naive CD8+ T cells from blood, with Jurkat cell RNA spiked in. Subset here: FACS-sorted CD8+CD4-CCR7+CD45RA+ naive T cells. The clonotype originates from a human donor in good health. Some libraries in this study had Jurkat cell RNA spiked in. The J gene is TRBJ2-1, the V gene TRBV20-1; maybe TRBD1 (5 bases). In DNA form, the CDR3 reads TGCAGTACCCCCTGGGGCCCTAATGAGCAGTTCTTC. Translating it yields CSTPWGPNEQFF.